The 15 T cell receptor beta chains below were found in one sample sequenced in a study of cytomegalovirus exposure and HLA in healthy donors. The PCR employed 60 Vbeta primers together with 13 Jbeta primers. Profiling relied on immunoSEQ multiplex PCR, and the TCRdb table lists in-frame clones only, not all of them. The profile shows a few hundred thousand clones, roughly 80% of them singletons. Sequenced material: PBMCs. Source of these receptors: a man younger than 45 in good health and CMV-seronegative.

CDR3 amino acids: CASSLSEGGNSPLHF. The CDR3 DNA is TGTGCCAGCAGTTTAAGTGAGGGGGGGAATTCACCCCTCCACTTT. This sequence joins TRBV27 and TRBJ1-6; possible D gene TRBD1, 6 bases. The CDR3 contains 15 residues. Germline values: CDR1 MNHEY, CDR2 SMNVEV (reference sequence). V was clipped by 2 bases and J by 7 bases, with 12 bases between them.

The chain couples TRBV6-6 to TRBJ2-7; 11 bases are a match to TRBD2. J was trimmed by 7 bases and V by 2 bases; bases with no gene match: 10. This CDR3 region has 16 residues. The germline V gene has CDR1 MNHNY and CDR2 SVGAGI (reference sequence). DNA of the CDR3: TGTGCCAGCAGTTACCCTAATAGCGGGGGGGCAAATGAGCAGTACTTC. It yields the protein CASSYPNSGGANEQYF.

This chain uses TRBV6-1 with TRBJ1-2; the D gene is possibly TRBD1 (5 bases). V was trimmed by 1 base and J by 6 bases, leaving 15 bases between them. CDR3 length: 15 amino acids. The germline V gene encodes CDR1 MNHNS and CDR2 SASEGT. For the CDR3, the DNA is TGTGCCAGCAGTGAAGGGGGGGGGAGACTTCATGGCTACACCTTC. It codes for CASSEGGGRLHGYTF.

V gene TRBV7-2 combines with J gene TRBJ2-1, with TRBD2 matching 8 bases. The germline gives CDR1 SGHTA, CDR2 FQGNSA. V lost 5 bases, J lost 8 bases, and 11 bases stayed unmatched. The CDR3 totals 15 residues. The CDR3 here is CASSRTAGVLYEQFF. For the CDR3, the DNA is TGTGCCAGCAGCCGAACAGCGGGGGTTCTCTATGAGCAGTTCTTC.

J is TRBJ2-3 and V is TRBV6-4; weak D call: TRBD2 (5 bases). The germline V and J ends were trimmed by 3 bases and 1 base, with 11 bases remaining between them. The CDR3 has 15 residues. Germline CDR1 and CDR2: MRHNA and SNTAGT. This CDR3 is CASSEAVSGTDTQYF. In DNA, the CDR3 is TGTGCCAGCAGTGAAGCGGTGAGCGGCACAGATACGCAGTATTTT.

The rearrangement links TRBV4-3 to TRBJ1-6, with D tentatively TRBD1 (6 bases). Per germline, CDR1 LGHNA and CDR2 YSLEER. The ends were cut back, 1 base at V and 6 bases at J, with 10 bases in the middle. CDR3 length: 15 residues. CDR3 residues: CASSQGVRGNSPLHF. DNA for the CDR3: TGCGCCAGCAGCCAAGGGGTCAGGGGTAATTCACCCCTCCACTTT.

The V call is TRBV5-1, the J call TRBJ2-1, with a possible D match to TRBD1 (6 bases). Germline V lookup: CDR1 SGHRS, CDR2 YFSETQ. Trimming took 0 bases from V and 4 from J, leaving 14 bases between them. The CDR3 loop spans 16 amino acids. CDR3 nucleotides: TGCGCCAGCAGCTTGGGAACAGGGACGAAATACAATGAGCAGTTCTTC. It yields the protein CASSLGTGTKYNEQFF.

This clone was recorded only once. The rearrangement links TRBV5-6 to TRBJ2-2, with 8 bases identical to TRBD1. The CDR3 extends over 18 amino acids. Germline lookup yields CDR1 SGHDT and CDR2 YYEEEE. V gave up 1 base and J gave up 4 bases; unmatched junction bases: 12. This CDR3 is CASSLFARVGQGTGELFF. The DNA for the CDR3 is TGTGCCAGCAGCTTGTTCGCTCGTGTCGGACAGGGCACCGGGGAGCTGTTTTTT.

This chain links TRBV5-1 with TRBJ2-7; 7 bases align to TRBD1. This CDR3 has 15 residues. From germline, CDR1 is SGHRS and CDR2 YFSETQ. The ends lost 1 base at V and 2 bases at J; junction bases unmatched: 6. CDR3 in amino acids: CASSLTGEGAYEQYF. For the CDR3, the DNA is TGCGCCAGCAGCTTGACAGGGGAAGGGGCCTACGAGCAGTACTTC.

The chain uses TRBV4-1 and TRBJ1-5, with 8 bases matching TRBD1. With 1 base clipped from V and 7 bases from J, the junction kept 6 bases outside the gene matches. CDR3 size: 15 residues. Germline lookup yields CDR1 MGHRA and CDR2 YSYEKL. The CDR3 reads CASSQGTGWRQPQHF. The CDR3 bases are TGCGCCAGCAGCCAAGGGACAGGGTGGCGACAGCCCCAGCATTTT.

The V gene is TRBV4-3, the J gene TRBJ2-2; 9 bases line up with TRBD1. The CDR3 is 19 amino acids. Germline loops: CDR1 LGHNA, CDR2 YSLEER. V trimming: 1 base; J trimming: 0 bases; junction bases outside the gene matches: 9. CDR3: CASSQGGDRVLTNTGELFF. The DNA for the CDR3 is TGCGCCAGCAGCCAAGGTGGGGACAGGGTTCTGACGAACACCGGGGAGCTGTTTTTT.

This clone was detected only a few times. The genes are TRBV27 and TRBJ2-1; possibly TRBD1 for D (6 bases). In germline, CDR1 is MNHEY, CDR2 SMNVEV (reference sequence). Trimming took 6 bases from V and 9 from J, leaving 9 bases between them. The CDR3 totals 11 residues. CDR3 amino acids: CASSTGIEQFF. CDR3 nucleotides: TGTGCCAGCAGCACAGGGATTGAGCAGTTCTTC.

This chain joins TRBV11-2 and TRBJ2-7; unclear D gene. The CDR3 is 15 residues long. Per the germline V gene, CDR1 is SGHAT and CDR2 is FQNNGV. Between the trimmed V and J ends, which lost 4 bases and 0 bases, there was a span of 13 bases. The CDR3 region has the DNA TGTGCCAGCAGCTCCCCAAGAAGTAGCTCCTACGAGCAGTACTTC. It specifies CASSSPRSSSYEQYF. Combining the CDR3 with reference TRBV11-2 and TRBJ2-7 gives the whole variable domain EAGVAQSPRYKIIEKRQSVAFWCNPISGHATLYWYQQILGQGPKLLIQFQNNGVVDDSQLPKDRFSAERLKGVDSTLKIQPAKLEDSAVYLCASSSPRSSSYEQYFGPGTRLTVT.

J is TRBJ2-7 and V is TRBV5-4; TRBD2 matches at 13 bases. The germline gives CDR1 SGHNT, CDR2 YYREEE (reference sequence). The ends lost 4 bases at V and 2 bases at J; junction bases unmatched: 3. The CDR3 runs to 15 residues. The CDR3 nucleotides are TGTGCCAGCAGCCCGGGGACTAGCGGGACCTACGAGCAGTACTTC. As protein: CASSPGTSGTYEQYF.

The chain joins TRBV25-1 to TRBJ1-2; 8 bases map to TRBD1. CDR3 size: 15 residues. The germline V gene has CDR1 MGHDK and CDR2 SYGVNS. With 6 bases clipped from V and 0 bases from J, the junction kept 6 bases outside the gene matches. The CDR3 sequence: CASRSQGATNYGYTF. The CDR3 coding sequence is TGTGCCAGCAGATCCCAGGGGGCCACTAACTATGGCTACACCTTC.